This TCR beta chain was captured by sequencing in a study of cytomegalovirus exposure and HLA in healthy donors. General observations from the study: As a later analysis revealed, the rate of TCR association differed by HLA locus, with DRB1 most and HLA-C fewest.

Concerning this clone itself: Its antigen is undetermined.

The study ran its PCR with 60 Vbeta and 13 Jbeta primers. Repertoires were generated with immunoSEQ multiplex PCR, while TCRdb's copy carries only in-frame clones and drops some. There are a few hundred thousand clones in the sample; about three quarters occur only once, and roughly 15% lies in the top ten. This CDR3 is built from 15 residues. V lost 0 bases and J lost 0; bases outside the gene matches: 1. CDR1 LGHNA and CDR2 YNFKEQ come from the germline V gene. Input material: PBMCs. This clonotype was obtained from a man aged 35-49 years in good health and CMV-seronegative. The chain employs TRBV4-2 and TRBJ1-1, with 7 bases fitting TRBD1. The CDR3 coding sequence is TGTGCCAGCAGCCAAGAGGGACAGTTGAACACTGAAGCTTTCTTT. It codes for CASSQEGQLNTEAFF.